This passage covers 28 T cell receptor beta chains from one sample sequenced in a study of Ad26.COV2.S vaccination and SARS-CoV-2 variants. Sample treatment: roughly 18 received Ad26.COV2.S at low or high dose, single or two shots; 5 received placebo; per-sample allocation not given. Repertoires come from day 63 after the first vaccine or placebo injection. Assay used: immunoSEQ multiplex PCR; TCRdb lists only in-frame clones, some missing. The sample contains roughly 350,000 clones, around 86% of which appear only once. The sample was peripheral blood, taken in a trial of Ad26.COV2.S vaccine versus placebo. The receptor set was obtained from a person between 18 and 59 years old who received the Ad26.COV2.S COVID-19 vaccine or a placebo.

The J gene is TRBJ1-1, the V gene TRBV18; 7 bases align to TRBD1. CDR3 size: 14 residues. With 4 bases clipped from V and 3 bases from J, the junction kept 5 bases outside the gene matches. Germline V gene sequence: CDR1 KGHSH, CDR2 LQKENI. CDR3 sequence reads: CASSQVDRDTEAFF. CDR3 in DNA: TGTGCCAGCTCACAGGTAGACAGGGACACTGAAGCTTTCTTT. The whole variable domain, filled in from reference TRBV18 and TRBJ1-1, reads NAGVMQNPRHLVRRRGQEARLRCSPMKGHSHVYWYRQLPEEGLKFMVYLQKENIIDESGMPKERFSAEFPKEGPSILRIQQVVRGDSAAYFCASSQVDRDTEAFFGQGTRLTVV.

CDR3 protein: CASSGRGNQETQYF. CDR3 nucleotides: TGTGCCAGCAGCGGCCGGGGGAACCAAGAGACCCAGTACTTC. The rearrangement links TRBV7-2 to TRBJ2-5; D may be TRBD2 (6 bases). Germline assignment: CDR1 SGHTA and CDR2 FQGNSA. The CDR3 length is 14 residues. Trimming pared 5 bases from V and 0 bases from J, leaving 10 bases between.

The V and J genes are TRBV12-3 or TRBV12-4 and TRBJ2-3; D perhaps matches TRBD2 (5 bases). The CDR3 is made up of 12 amino acids. Trimming left V 5 bases short and J 8 bases short, with 11 bases between. Here the CDR3 reads CASSTRRGTQYF. CDR3 DNA sequence: TGTGCCAGCAGTACTAGGCGAGGTACGCAGTATTTT.

This chain links TRBV27 with TRBJ1-3; 7 nucleotides match TRBD1. Germline V gene sequence: CDR1 MNHEY, CDR2 SMNVEV (reference sequence). CDR3 length equals 16 residues. V was clipped by 3 bases and J by 3 bases; unmatched bases: 8. DNA of the CDR3: TGTGCCAGCAGTTTGTCCGGGACAGCTATTGGAAACACCATATATTTT. It encodes CASSLSGTAIGNTIYF.

This rearrangement joins TRBV4-3 to TRBJ2-1; D is perhaps TRBD1 (5 bases). The CDR3 runs to 16 residues. V dropped 0 bases and J dropped 7 bases, with 16 bases sitting between them. Germline V lookup: CDR1 LGHNA, CDR2 YSLEER. The CDR3 spells CASSQDLGLGRNEQFF. CDR3 nucleotide sequence: TGCGCCAGCAGCCAAGATTTGGGGCTGGGAAGGAATGAGCAGTTCTTC.

The V call is TRBV6-5, the J call TRBJ1-1; D might be TRBD1 (6 bases). Germline CDR1 and CDR2: MNHEY and SVGAGI. The CDR3 is 13 amino acids. The V and J ends lost 0 bases and 5 bases respectively, with 7 bases between them. DNA for the CDR3: TGTGCCAGCAGTTACTCAGGGGGAACTGAAGCTTTCTTT. This encodes CASSYSGGTEAFF.

Note on this clone: This sample also contains other DNA sequences that code for the same CDR3. The chain has TRBV2 and TRBJ2-2; D is unresolved. The V end lost 5 bases, the J end lost 3 bases, and 7 bases lay between the germline ends. Germline V gene data show CDR1 as SNHLY and CDR2 as FYNNEI. This CDR3 contains 13 residues. CDR3 protein: CASSLTYTGELFF. The DNA of the CDR3 is TGTGCCAGCAGTTTGACTTACACCGGGGAGCTGTTTTTT.

V gene TRBV14 combines with J gene TRBJ2-7; 8 nucleotides agree with TRBD2. The CDR3 is 14 residues long. The germline V gene has CDR1 SGHDN and CDR2 FVKESK. With V trimmed by 1 base and J by 6 bases, 5 bases remained unmatched. This CDR3 reads CASSQVGGGTEQYF. CDR3 bases: TGTGCCAGCAGCCAAGTCGGCGGGGGGACCGAGCAGTACTTC.

The gene calls are TRBV7-2 and TRBJ1-2; D not certain. The germline CDR1 and CDR2 sequences are SGHTA and FQGNSA. The CDR3 runs to 12 residues. V lost 0 bases and J lost 8, with 7 bases in between. The CDR3 here is CASSLAGLGYTF. CDR3 DNA: TGTGCCAGCAGCTTAGCAGGGCTCGGCTACACCTTC.

The chain has TRBV15 and TRBJ1-6; 11 positions match TRBD1. The CDR3 has 16 amino acids. With V trimmed by 5 bases and J by 9 bases, 9 bases remained unmatched. Germline V gene data show CDR1 as LNHNV and CDR2 as YYDKDF (reference sequence). Written as DNA, the CDR3 is TGTGCCACCAGCCCAGGGGACAGGGGGTCAGGTTCACCCCTCCACTTT. Amino acids: CATSPGDRGSGSPLHF.

The chain is built from TRBV7-2 and TRBJ2-5; the match to TRBD2 covers 13 bases. From germline, CDR1 is SGHTA and CDR2 FQGNSA. J lost 5 bases, V lost 6 bases, and 3 bases had no gene match. The CDR3 consists of 14 residues. CDR3 coding DNA: TGTGCCAGCAGACTGACTAGCGGGGGGGAGACCCAGTACTTC. Protein product: CASRLTSGGETQYF.

This chain connects TRBV5-1 to TRBJ2-7; 7 nucleotides agree with TRBD2. Germline V gives CDR1 SGHRS, CDR2 YFSETQ. Trimming took 4 bases from V and 6 from J; bases not matched to a gene: 10. The CDR3 is 14 amino acids. The CDR3 DNA reads TGCGCCAGCAGCACAACTAGCGCTTCTGGCGAGCAGTACTTC. It specifies CASSTTSASGEQYF.

V is TRBV18 and J is TRBJ1-2; D gene ambiguous. The CDR3 totals 13 residues. Germline assignment: CDR1 KGHSH and CDR2 LQKENI. V was clipped by 3 bases and J by 7 bases, with 12 bases between them. The CDR3 DNA follows: TGTGCCAGCTCACCTTCCGAGGACCGTGGCTACACCTTC. Its translation: CASSPSEDRGYTF.

The chain couples TRBV5-4 to TRBJ2-2; D possibly matches TRBD1 or TRBD2 (6 bases each). Trimming removed 4 bases from V and 2 bases from J, with 12 bases in between. Germline CDR1 SGHNT, CDR2 YYREEE (reference sequence). The CDR3 length is 15 residues. In DNA, the CDR3 is TGTGCCAGCAGCCGATTGGGGGGCAACACCGGGGAGCTGTTTTTT. Translation gives CASSRLGGNTGELFF.

The chain carries TRBV12-3 or TRBV12-4 and TRBJ2-1; weak D call: TRBD2 (5 bases). V lost 5 bases to trimming and J lost 9 bases, with 8 bases between them. The CDR3 loop spans 11 amino acids. The CDR3 loop reads CASSTSGEQFF. In DNA form, the CDR3 reads TGTGCCAGCAGTACTAGTGGTGAGCAGTTCTTC.

The chain carries TRBV7-3 and TRBJ2-3, with D perhaps matching TRBD2 (6 bases). The ends were cut back, 5 bases at V and 10 bases at J, with 13 bases in the middle. The CDR3 spans 12 residues. The germline gives CDR1 SGHTA, CDR2 FQGTGA. CDR3 in amino acids: CASSTTTSAQYF. Here the CDR3 DNA reads TGTGCCAGCAGCACCACGACTAGTGCGCAGTATTTT.

The chain is built from TRBV9 and TRBJ1-6, with D perhaps TRBD1 (6 bases). Trimming removed 0 bases at V and 5 bases at J, with 21 bases between. The CDR3 loop spans 19 amino acids. CDR1 and CDR2 (germline): SGDLS, YYNGEE. The DNA for the CDR3 is TGTGCCAGCAGCGTAGTCCCCAACCCCCTCACAGGGAATAATTCACCCCTCCACTTT. It codes for CASSVVPNPLTGNNSPLHF.

This clone was observed once. The chain uses TRBV3-1 (or the pseudogene TRBV3-2) and TRBJ1-5; D uncertain. The ends were cut back, 0 bases at V and 0 bases at J, with 12 bases in the middle. The CDR3 is made up of 17 amino acids. Per germline, CDR1 LGHDT and CDR2 YNNKEL (reference sequence). CDR3 nucleotide sequence: TGTGCCAGCAGCCAAGATTACCTTAACTATAGCAATCAGCCCCAGCATTTT. It translates to CASSQDYLNYSNQPQHF.

This chain uses TRBV4-3 with TRBJ1-4, with D tentatively TRBD1 (6 bases). Germline V gene data show CDR1 as LGHNA and CDR2 as YSLEER. The germline V and J ends were trimmed by 7 bases and 7 bases, with 19 bases remaining between them. This CDR3 has 15 residues. The chain's CDR3 is CASKPYGGGPEKLFF. CDR3 nucleotide sequence: TGCGCCAGCAAGCCTTATGGGGGCGGCCCTGAAAAACTGTTTTTT.

The rearrangement links TRBV29-1 to TRBJ1-1; D call uncertain. V shed 5 bases and J shed 1 base, with 5 bases lying between them. Germline V gives CDR1 SQVTM, CDR2 ANQGSEA. The CDR3 spans 11 residues. CDR3 region: CSVKENTEAFF. The DNA for the CDR3 is TGCAGCGTTAAGGAGAACACTGAAGCTTTCTTT.

The chain employs TRBV3-1 (or the pseudogene TRBV3-2) and TRBJ1-5; no firm D call. The germline V gene encodes CDR1 LGHDT and CDR2 YNNKEL (reference sequence). With 1 base removed from V and 0 bases from J, the gap between germline ends came to 10 bases. This CDR3 spans 16 amino acids. The CDR3: CASSQGPGLSNQPQHF. DNA for the CDR3: TGTGCCAGCAGCCAAGGGCCCGGGCTTAGCAATCAGCCCCAGCATTTT.

The chain employs TRBV19 and TRBJ1-5, with 7 bases that match TRBD1. CDR3 size: 14 residues. CDR1 is LNHDA, CDR2 SQIVND, per germline (reference sequence). With 2 bases clipped from V and 6 bases from J, the junction kept 4 bases outside the gene matches. The CDR3 DNA reads TGTGCCAGTAGTATACGGCAGGGGGTTCAGCCCCAGCATTTT. Its translation is CASSIRQGVQPQHF.

The gene calls are TRBV6-2 or TRBV6-3 and TRBJ2-5; 9 bases match TRBD2. V trimming: 5 bases; J trimming: 7 bases; junction bases outside the gene matches: 14. CDR1 is MNHEY and CDR2 is SVGEGT in the germline V gene. The CDR3 runs 16 residues. DNA for the CDR3: TGTGCCAGCAGTCGCTTGACCGTAGCGGGGGTGGGGACCCAGTACTTC. This codes for CASSRLTVAGVGTQYF.

The chain uses TRBV25-1 and TRBJ1-2, with D unresolved. Germline CDR1 reads MGHDK; CDR2 reads SYGVNS. Trimming left V 5 bases short and J 4 bases short, with 11 bases between. This CDR3 spans 13 amino acids. The CDR3 DNA reads as TGTGCCAGCAGTCCCGCAGATTTCTATGGCTACACCTTC. Its protein is CASSPADFYGYTF.

The chain joins TRBV30 to TRBJ1-2, with D unclear. This CDR3 is 13 amino acids long. CDR1 is GTSNPN, CDR2 SVGIG, per germline (reference sequence). Between the trimmed V and J ends, which lost 4 bases and 3 bases, there was a span of 12 bases. Written as DNA, the CDR3 is TGTGCCTGGACCCCCGGACGGGACTATGGCTACACCTTC. Its protein product is CAWTPGRDYGYTF. Complete variable domain (other parts from reference TRBV30 and TRBJ1-2): SQTIHQWPATLVQPVGSPLSLECTVEGTSNPNLYWYRQAAGRGLQLLFYSVGIGQISSEVPQNLSASRPQDRQFILSSKKLLLSDSGFYLCAWTPGRDYGYTFGSGTRLTVV.

Concerning this clone: An end of the junction differs from the germline gene, which may be a read error. The chain combines TRBV5-1 with TRBJ1-1, with D maybe TRBD1 (6 bases). The CDR3 is 14 amino acids. Germline CDR1 is SGHRS and CDR2 is YFSETQ. CDR3 coding DNA: TGCGCCAGCAGCTTGGGGGACATCAACAGTGAAGCTTTCTTT. Its translation is CASSLGDINSEAFF.

The chain is built from TRBV5-1 and TRBJ1-2, with 8 nucleotides matching TRBD1. V lost 2 bases to trimming and J lost 7 bases; unmatched junction nucleotides: 10. The CDR3 sequence is 15 residues long. Germline CDR1 reads SGHRS; CDR2 reads YFSETQ. CDR3 sequence (DNA): TGCGCCAGCAGCTTTACTCAGGGGGCTTCAGGTGGCTACACCTTC. Its protein is CASSFTQGASGGYTF.

A few counts support this clone. The chain couples TRBV5-1 to TRBJ1-2, with D unclear. Germline-derived CDR1 and CDR2 are SGHRS and YFSETQ. V was cut by 0 bases and J by 0 bases, with 6 bases left in between. CDR3 length equals 14 residues. The CDR3 DNA follows: TGCGCCAGCAGCTTGGGCAGTTCTAACTATGGCTACACCTTC. As protein: CASSLGSSNYGYTF.